The 24 T cell receptor beta chains below come from one sample, sequenced in a study of control samples from healthy donors and cancer patients. Measured with immunoSEQ multiplex PCR; TCRdb has only the in-frame clones, and not every one. The data hold 65,000 to 85,000 clones, with 87% observed a single time. The specimen was PBMCs. These TCRs come from a woman aged 45-59 years with head and neck cancer.

V usage is TRBV19 and J usage is TRBJ2-7; no clear D. With 3 bases removed from V and 2 bases from J, the gap between germline ends came to 11 bases. The germline gives CDR1 LNHDA, CDR2 SQIVND (reference sequence). CDR3 size: 14 residues. Written as DNA, the CDR3 is TGTGCCAGTAGTATGGGATACGGAGCCTACGAGCAGTACTTC. Protein: CASSMGYGAYEQYF.

The chain joins TRBV30 to TRBJ2-5; 8 nucleotides agree with TRBD2. The CDR3 extends over 14 amino acids. J lost 1 base, V lost 2 bases, and 3 bases had no gene match. The germline V gene encodes CDR1 GTSNPN and CDR2 SVGIG (reference sequence). CDR3 amino acids: CAWSRGGSQETQYF. The CDR3 DNA sequence: TGTGCCTGGAGTCGGGGGGGGTCCCAAGAGACCCAGTACTTC.

The chain recombines TRBV28 with TRBJ2-1, with D hard to call. The CDR3 is 17 residues long. V dropped 4 bases and J dropped 0 bases, with 16 bases sitting between them. CDR1 and CDR2 (germline): MDHEN, SYDVKM. CDR3 protein: CASSSLTGQSSYNEQFF. CDR3 in DNA: TGTGCCAGCAGTTCGTTGACGGGTCAAAGCTCCTACAATGAGCAGTTCTTC.

This chain joins TRBV10-3 and TRBJ1-1, with TRBD1 as a possible D gene (5 bases). V was pared by 3 bases and J by 0 bases, with 14 bases between. The germline CDR1 and CDR2 sequences are ENHRY and SYGVKD. This CDR3 contains 16 residues. The DNA for the CDR3 is TGTGCCATCAGTGATAGTATAGGGACCATGAACACTGAAGCTTTCTTT. The encoded protein is CAISDSIGTMNTEAFF.

The chain has TRBV28 and TRBJ1-6; D is undetermined. This CDR3 region has 15 residues. Germline V CDR1 and CDR2: MDHEN, SYDVKM. Trimming removed 1 base from V and 7 bases from J, with 11 bases in between. CDR3 DNA: TGTGCCAGCAGTTTATCGGCGGCCCTCAATTCACCCCTCCACTTT. Its protein is CASSLSAALNSPLHF.

The J gene is TRBJ2-3, the V gene TRBV19, with D possibly TRBD2 on 5 matching bases. V lost 7 bases, J lost 6 bases, and 17 bases lay in between. CDR3 length: 14 amino acids. Germline assignment: CDR1 LNHDA and CDR2 SQIVND (reference sequence). The CDR3 loop is CASTEGGWVDTQYF. DNA of the CDR3: TGTGCCAGTACCGAGGGCGGGTGGGTCGATACGCAGTATTTT. The complete variable domain, with remaining parts taken from reference TRBV19 and TRBJ2-3, reads DGGITQSPKYLFRKEGQNVTLSCEQNLNHDAMYWYRQDPGQGLRLIYYSQIVNDFQKGDIAEGYSVSREKKESFPLTVTSAQKNPTAFYLCASTEGGWVDTQYFGPGTRLTVL.

The chain combines TRBV5-4 with TRBJ2-3, with TRBD2 matching over 9 bases. J was trimmed by 5 bases and V by 2 bases; bases with no gene match: 15. There are 18 residues in the CDR3. Germline CDR1 SGHNT, CDR2 YYREEE (reference sequence). CDR3 sequence (DNA): TGTGCCAGCAGCTTTCCGCGCCAGGCGGGGGGGACCGTAGATACGCAGTATTTT. Encoded protein: CASSFPRQAGGTVDTQYF.

The chain employs TRBV5-1 and TRBJ2-2, with 7 bases matching TRBD1. Germline V CDR1 and CDR2: SGHRS, YFSETQ. The J segment lost 3 bases and the V segment lost 2 bases, leaving 4 bases of the junction unmatched. This CDR3 region has 15 residues. The CDR3 sequence is CASSFTQGDTGELFF. CDR3 DNA sequence: TGCGCCAGCAGCTTTACCCAGGGGGACACCGGGGAGCTGTTTTTT.

The chain uses TRBV30 and TRBJ1-3; D is possibly TRBD1 (6 bases). CDR1 is GTSNPN and CDR2 is SVGIG in the germline V gene (reference sequence). The CDR3 loop spans 14 amino acids. The CDR3 spells CAIGGRFSGNTIYF. CDR3 sequence (DNA): TGTGCGATCGGGGGGCGTTTCTCTGGAAACACCATATATTTT.

The V call is TRBV12-3 or TRBV12-4, the J call TRBJ1-2; D is undetermined. Trimming pared 6 bases from V and 4 bases from J, leaving 9 bases between. This CDR3 is 12 amino acids long. The CDR3 bases are TGTGCCAGCAGGTTGGGCCTCTATGGCTACACCTTC. It encodes CASRLGLYGYTF.

The chain joins TRBV12-3 or TRBV12-4 to TRBJ1-2; D may be TRBD1 (5 bases). V dropped 1 base and J dropped 8 bases, with 8 bases sitting between them. CDR3 length: 12 residues. The CDR3 DNA reads TGTGCCAGCAGTTTAGGGAGGGGAGGCTACACCTTC. This codes for CASSLGRGGYTF.

This clone was counted once. The chain recombines TRBV7-6 with TRBJ1-3; TRBD1 matches at 8 bases. Losses at the gene ends were 4 bases for V and 2 bases for J; bases not matched to a gene: 7. The length of the CDR3 is 16 residues. Germline CDR1 and CDR2: SGHVS and FNYEAQ. The CDR3 protein is CASSSRQGATGNTIYF. As DNA, the CDR3 is TGTGCCAGCAGCTCACGCCAGGGGGCTACTGGAAACACCATATATTTT.

J is TRBJ1-2 and V is TRBV6-5; D uncertain. Germline loops: CDR1 MNHEY, CDR2 SVGAGI. Trimming cost V 8 bases and J 4 bases, with 20 bases left between them. The CDR3 is made up of 15 amino acids. CDR3 sequence reads: CASYKLSAGFYGYTF. The CDR3 coding sequence is TGTGCCAGCTACAAACTGTCGGCGGGGTTCTATGGCTACACCTTC.

The V and J genes are TRBV19 and TRBJ1-1, with no clear D. From germline, CDR1 is LNHDA and CDR2 SQIVND (reference sequence). Trimming left V 2 bases short and J 5 bases short, with 12 bases between. There are 14 residues in the CDR3. The CDR3 nucleotides are TGTGCCAGTAGTATAACGGGGAAAAGGACTGAAGCTTTCTTT. It encodes CASSITGKRTEAFF.

The rearrangement links TRBV5-8 to TRBJ1-6; D is ambiguous. The CDR3 spans 14 residues. Per germline, CDR1 SGHTS and CDR2 YDEGEE. Trimming pared 2 bases from V and 3 bases from J, leaving 6 bases between. The CDR3 region is CASSFGNYNSPLHF. CDR3 sequence (DNA): TGTGCCAGCAGCTTTGGGAACTATAATTCACCCCTCCACTTT.

J is TRBJ2-3 and V is TRBV20-1; D is tentatively TRBD1 or TRBD2 (5 bases each). This CDR3 comprises 16 residues. Trimming took 3 bases from V and 6 from J, leaving 22 bases between them. Looked up from germline, CDR1 is DFQATT and CDR2 is SNEGSKA (reference sequence). In nucleotides, the CDR3 is TGCAGTGCTAGTGATCCGGGACGGCGAGGGAGTGATACGCAGTATTTT. Its translation is CSASDPGRRGSDTQYF.

The chain has TRBV28 and TRBJ2-3, with 7 bases aligning to TRBD2. The germline V gene has CDR1 MDHEN and CDR2 SYDVKM. This CDR3 has 16 amino acids. The J segment lost 0 bases and the V segment lost 6 bases, leaving 9 bases of the junction unmatched. This CDR3 reads CASSRILADSTDTQYF. In DNA form, the CDR3 reads TGTGCCAGCAGCCGCATTCTAGCGGATAGCACAGATACGCAGTATTTT.

The chain links TRBV28 to TRBJ1-3; a weak D match, TRBD1 (5 bases). The CDR3 covers 11 residues. Germline lookup yields CDR1 MDHEN and CDR2 SYDVKM. The chain's CDR3 is CGGGSGNTIYF. The CDR3 DNA reads TGTGGGGGGGGGAGTGGAAACACCATATATTTT.

The chain links TRBV4-1 to TRBJ2-2; 7 bases are shared with TRBD1. The CDR3 has 16 residues. V was pared by 3 bases and J by 6 bases, with 10 bases of the junction left unmatched. Germline CDR1 and CDR2: MGHRA and YSYEKL. CDR3 amino acids: CASSHPGQFKAGELFF. CDR3 nucleotide sequence: TGCGCCAGCAGCCACCCGGGACAGTTTAAGGCCGGGGAGCTGTTTTTT.

The chain has TRBV28 and TRBJ1-6; TRBD1 matches at 9 bases. Germline CDR1 is MDHEN and CDR2 is SYDVKM. V lost 5 bases, J lost 7 bases, and 6 bases stayed unmatched. The CDR3 covers 15 residues. The CDR3: CASSLGQGKNSPLHF. In nucleotides, the CDR3 is TGTGCCAGCAGTCTAGGACAGGGGAAGAATTCACCCCTCCACTTT.

The chain recombines TRBV19 with TRBJ1-2, with D perhaps TRBD1 (6 bases). V was trimmed by 5 bases and J by 3 bases, leaving 13 bases between them. The length of the CDR3 is 14 residues. Germline V lookup: CDR1 LNHDA, CDR2 SQIVND (reference sequence). The CDR3 DNA reads as TGTGCCAGTAGTGGTCCCGGACAGTACTATGGCTACACCTTC. Residues: CASSGPGQYYGYTF.

V gene TRBV19 combines with J gene TRBJ1-1; D is unresolved. V was shortened by 5 bases and J by 3 bases, with 10 bases between the two germline ends. This CDR3 contains 13 residues. Germline CDR1 is LNHDA and CDR2 is SQIVND (reference sequence). CDR3 protein: CASSHRVDTEAFF. CDR3 in DNA: TGTGCCAGTAGTCATAGGGTCGACACTGAAGCTTTCTTT. Drawing the rest from reference TRBV19 and TRBJ1-1, the complete variable domain is DGGITQSPKYLFRKEGQNVTLSCEQNLNHDAMYWYRQDPGQGLRLIYYSQIVNDFQKGDIAEGYSVSREKKESFPLTVTSAQKNPTAFYLCASSHRVDTEAFFGQGTRLTVV.

The V and J genes are TRBV18 and TRBJ2-3; D gene unclear. Germline V gives CDR1 KGHSH, CDR2 LQKENI. V lost 5 bases and J 3 bases, leaving 12 bases between the germline ends. The CDR3 extends over 14 amino acids. The CDR3 region is CASSSMSSTDTQYF. The CDR3, as DNA: TGTGCCAGCTCATCTATGAGTTCTACAGATACGCAGTATTTT.

This rearrangement joins TRBV11-2 to TRBJ1-1; D is possibly TRBD1 (6 bases). The CDR3 totals 15 residues. Trimming removed 7 bases at V and 0 bases at J, with 15 bases between. Looked up from germline, CDR1 is SGHAT and CDR2 is FQNNGV. The CDR3 DNA is TGTGCCAGCACCAGGACAGTGACCCTGAACACTGAAGCTTTCTTT. Residues: CASTRTVTLNTEAFF.